Shown below are 21 T cell receptor beta chains from a single sample sequenced in a study of response to subunit inactivated influenza vaccine (dated by TCRdb to the late 2010s). The library was produced with RT-PCR. Instrument on record: Illumina HiSeq 2500. The raw public data were reprocessed by TCRdb itself: fastp quality trimming at Q25, MiXCR clonotype calling, in-frame beta chains only. Each CDR3 protein gets just one entry, which takes the most common genes and DNA from the rows behind it. Present in this sample are some 800,000 distinct CDR3 sequences, 21% of which were seen just once. The ten largest clones capture roughly 10% of the sample. The sample was PBMCs from blood, taken 4 to 6 days after vaccination. The receptors here all came from a man aged 45-60 years who received an inactivated influenza vaccine. Donor details come from another sample of the same person, matched by shared clones.

This clonotype was seen more than once but under ten times. The chain has TRBV2 and TRBJ2-6; 9 positions agree with TRBD1. The CDR3 is 20 amino acids. Germline assignment: CDR1 SNHLY and CDR2 FYNNEI. The J segment lost 1 base and the V segment lost 3 bases, leaving 13 bases of the junction unmatched. The CDR3 sequence: CASSDPGTGSELSGANVLTF. The CDR3 DNA follows: TGTGCCAGCAGTGACCCAGGGACAGGGAGTGAACTGTCTGGGGCCAACGTCCTGACTTTC.

This clonotype was counted only a few times. This sequence joins TRBV20-1 and TRBJ2-1, with 9 bases identical to TRBD1. The CDR3 length is 15 residues. Unmatched junction bases numbered 8, after V lost 3 bases and J lost 5 bases. In germline, CDR1 is DFQATT, CDR2 SNEGSKA (reference sequence). The DNA of the CDR3 is TGCAGTGCTAGCGCGACAGGGGGAAACAACAATGAGCAGTTCTTC. Its translation is CSASATGGNNNEQFF.

The chain links TRBV28 to TRBJ2-1; maybe TRBD1 (6 bases). Trimming removed 5 bases from V and 10 bases from J, with 12 bases in between. Germline CDR1 reads MDHEN; CDR2 reads SYDVKM. The CDR3 loop spans 12 amino acids. This chain's CDR3 is CASSIQGTEQFF. The CDR3 nucleotides read TGTGCCAGCAGTATACAGGGCACGGAGCAGTTCTTC.

There are many counts of this clonotype. The rearrangement links TRBV10-3 to TRBJ2-7, with 7 bases matching TRBD1. This CDR3 comprises 12 residues. The V and J ends lost 4 bases and 3 bases, in that order; junction bases with no gene match: 0. The germline V gene encodes CDR1 ENHRY and CDR2 SYGVKD. In nucleotides, the CDR3 is TGTGCCATCAGTGGACAGGGCTACGAGCAGTACTTC. It specifies CAISGQGYEQYF.

The chain combines TRBV4-1 with TRBJ2-2; 11 bases line up with TRBD2. Germline assignment: CDR1 MGHRA and CDR2 YSYEKL. Unmatched junction bases numbered 8, after V lost 1 base and J lost 7 bases. The CDR3 extends over 17 amino acids. CDR3 coding DNA: TGCGCCAGCAGCCAAGGACTAGCGGGGATAAATTACGGGGAGCTGTTTTTT. It yields the protein CASSQGLAGINYGELFF.

The chain uses TRBV2 and TRBJ2-7, with D possibly matching TRBD1 (6 bases). CDR3 length: 13 residues. Trimming stripped 6 bases from V and 2 bases from J, with 11 bases between. CDR1 and CDR2 from the germline V gene are SNHLY and FYNNEI. CDR3 residues: CASSTGLTYEQYF. Written as DNA, the CDR3 is TGTGCCAGCAGCACAGGGTTGACCTACGAGCAGTACTTC. Filled out from reference TRBV2 and TRBJ2-7, the complete variable domain reads EPEVTQTPSHQVTQMGQEVILRCVPISNHLYFYWYRQILGQKVEFLVSFYNNEISEKSEIFDDQFSVERPDGSNFTLKIRSTKLEDSAMYFCASSTGLTYEQYFGPGTRLTVT.

There are a few counts of this clonotype. A much larger clone lies one base from this, so it may be a read error. V is TRBV21-1 and J is TRBJ2-3. TRBV21-1 represents a pseudogene. The CDR3 loop spans 11 amino acids. Written as DNA, the CDR3 is TGTGCCAGCAACGGCACAGATACGCAGTATTTT. It translates to CASNGTDTQYF.

V and J are TRBV27 and TRBJ2-1; TRBD1 matches 8 bases. CDR3 length: 15 amino acids. The germline CDR1 and CDR2 sequences are MNHEY and SMNVEV (reference sequence). V dropped 2 bases and J dropped 9; count of bases not matched to a gene: 9. CDR3 coding DNA: TGTGCCAGCAGTTTAGGGTCAGGGGGCTGGGGTGAGCAGTTCTTC. This sequence encodes CASSLGSGGWGEQFF.

This clonotype was counted only a few times. V gene TRBV12-3 or TRBV12-4 combines with J gene TRBJ2-5, with TRBD2 matching over 11 bases. The CDR3 has 17 amino acids. The ends lost 4 bases at V and 1 base at J; junction bases unmatched: 8. The CDR3 loop reads CASSYVAGGRVQETQYF. The CDR3 DNA reads as TGTGCCAGCAGTTATGTAGCGGGAGGGAGGGTCCAAGAGACCCAGTACTTC.

CDR3 bases: TGCGCCAGCAGCGGGGGGTCCGGCGGGAGTAGCACAGATACGCAGTATTTT. Its protein product is CASSGGSGGSSTDTQYF. The chain is built from TRBV5-1 and TRBJ2-3; 7 bases line up with TRBD2. V trimming: 4 bases; J trimming: 0 bases; junction bases outside the gene matches: 11. Germline CDR1 reads SGHRS; CDR2 reads YFSETQ. CDR3 size: 17 residues.

This chain joins TRBV2 and TRBJ2-7; TRBD1 agrees at 10 bases. This CDR3 has 15 residues. Trimming removed 7 bases from V and 2 bases from J; junction bases left unmatched: 8. From germline, CDR1 is SNHLY and CDR2 FYNNEI. The CDR3 DNA follows: TGTGCCAGCAAAGCCGGGACAGGGGCCGCCTACGAGCAGTACTTC. Protein product: CASKAGTGAAYEQYF.

The rearrangement links TRBV7-2 to TRBJ1-5; D is perhaps TRBD1 (6 bases). The CDR3 has 15 residues. With 5 bases removed from V and 0 bases from J, the gap between germline ends came to 11 bases. Germline loops: CDR1 SGHTA, CDR2 FQGNSA. The CDR3 sequence: CASSLYRDSNQPQHF. CDR3 coding DNA: TGTGCCAGCAGCCTTTACAGGGATAGCAATCAGCCCCAGCATTTT.

The chain couples TRBV9 to TRBJ2-2, with D tentatively TRBD1 or TRBD2 (6 bases each). The CDR3 has 17 amino acids. Germline CDR1 reads SGDLS; CDR2 reads YYNGEE. Trimming removed 2 bases from V and 1 base from J, with 15 bases in between. The CDR3, as DNA: TGTGCCAGCAGCGTGTCACAGAGGGGGGTGAACACCGGGGAGCTGTTTTTT. It is translated as CASSVSQRGVNTGELFF.

This clonotype was seen a few times. The rearrangement links TRBV4-3 to TRBJ2-5, with D tentatively TRBD2 (6 bases). CDR1 is LGHNA, CDR2 YSLEER, per germline. The CDR3 covers 14 residues. V shed 4 bases and J shed 1 base, with 10 bases lying between them. CDR3 nucleotide sequence: TGCGCCAGCAGCCGGCGCGGGGCCCAAGAGACCCAGTACTTC. Its translation: CASSRRGAQETQYF.

The V call is TRBV4-3, the J call TRBJ2-7, with TRBD2 identical over 8 bases. The CDR3 totals 13 residues. V lost 3 bases, J lost 10 bases, and 8 bases stayed unmatched. Germline assignment: CDR1 LGHNA and CDR2 YSLEER. The CDR3 protein is CASSQAGGARQYF. The CDR3 DNA reads as TGCGCCAGCAGCCAGGCCGGGGGGGCAAGACAGTACTTC.

This chain joins TRBV7-2 and TRBJ1-1, with D hard to call. The germline gives CDR1 SGHTA, CDR2 FQGNSA. The ends were cut back, 2 bases at V and 5 bases at J, with 6 bases in the middle. The CDR3 is made up of 12 amino acids. CDR3 residues: CASSLIVTEAFF. As DNA, the CDR3 is TGTGCCAGCAGCTTAATCGTAACTGAAGCTTTCTTT.

This clonotype appeared a few times. The chain uses TRBV6-1 and TRBJ1-5; D is uncertain. From germline, CDR1 is MNHNS and CDR2 SASEGT. There are 13 residues in the CDR3. V dropped 6 bases and J dropped 2 bases, with 8 bases sitting between them. The CDR3 DNA follows: TGTGCCAGCAGGATACAAGGCAATCAGCCCCAGCATTTT. This sequence encodes CASRIQGNQPQHF.

This clonotype was picked up a small number of times. V is TRBV27 and J is TRBJ1-2, with 8 bases fitting TRBD1. This CDR3 contains 14 residues. Trimming took 5 bases from V and 4 from J; bases not matched to a gene: 6. Germline CDR1 reads MNHEY; CDR2 reads SMNVEV (reference sequence). Written as DNA, the CDR3 is TGTGCCAGCAGTCGACAGGGGCAATCCTATGGCTACACCTTC. Translating it yields CASSRQGQSYGYTF.

This clonotype turned up a few times. The chain is built from TRBV4-1 and TRBJ2-7; no definite D call. The CDR3 length is 15 residues. From germline, CDR1 is MGHRA and CDR2 YSYEKL. V was pared by 1 base and J by 2 bases, with 12 bases between. The CDR3 sequence is CASSQGYRAAYEQYF. The CDR3 coding sequence is TGCGCCAGCAGCCAAGGATACAGAGCAGCCTACGAGCAGTACTTC.

The chain links TRBV19 to TRBJ2-1; 10 positions agree with TRBD2. Germline CDR1 LNHDA, CDR2 SQIVND (reference sequence). V was pared by 1 base and J by 5 bases, with 5 bases of the junction left unmatched. This CDR3 region has 16 residues. The CDR3 region is CASSIASTSGHNEQFF. Here the CDR3 DNA reads TGTGCCAGTAGTATAGCCTCGACTAGCGGGCACAATGAGCAGTTCTTC.

The genes are TRBV7-2 and TRBJ2-5; 9 nucleotides line up with TRBD1. The CDR3 length is 15 residues. The junction had 8 bases not matched to a gene; V was cut back by 5 bases and J by 4 bases. Germline CDR1 and CDR2: SGHTA and FQGNSA. The CDR3 DNA reads TGTGCCAGCAGCCCCCGACAGGGGGAAGGAGAGACCCAGTACTTC. Amino acid sequence: CASSPRQGEGETQYF.